This T cell receptor beta chain was obtained from a study of blood T cell repertoires in COVID-19. Those enrolled, adults aged about 18 to 89 years, came from some 25 US areas. Assay used: immunoSEQ multiplex PCR; TCRdb lists only in-frame clones, some missing. The data contain fewer than 350,000 clones, approximately 91% of them singletons. From germline, CDR1 is ENHRY and CDR2 SYGVKD. V lost 6 bases and J 4 bases, leaving 9 bases between the germline ends. The CDR3 is made up of 13 amino acids. The rearrangement joins TRBV10-3 to TRBJ1-4; weak D call: TRBD1 (6 bases). This receptor was taken from a woman aged 30 to 39 who had been exposed to COVID-19. The sample taken for sequencing was PBMCs or T cells enriched from blood (not recorded which). The CDR3 is CAIRTGINEKLFF. The CDR3 DNA reads as TGTGCCATCAGAACAGGGATTAATGAAAAACTGTTTTTT.